The 26 T cell receptor beta chains presented below share a single source sample, sequenced in a study of T cells in Graves' hyperthyroidism and ophthalmopathy. Amplified TCR beta CDR3 regions came from RNA transcripts. RT-PCR in the first round (using the HTBI primer set) targeted the TCR CDR3. TCRdb redid the calling of the multiplex PCR reads with MiXCR, one entry per CDR3 protein. In the table there are 650,000 to 750,000 distinct CDR3 sequences, 14% of which are singletons. The sample was blood. These receptors all come from a young woman with Graves' hyperthyroidism.

This clonotype was detected many times. This chain joins TRBV7-9 and TRBJ2-3; D unresolved. This CDR3 region has 14 residues. The germline CDR1 and CDR2 sequences are SEHNR and FQNEAQ (reference sequence). V lost 0 bases and J 3 bases, leaving 7 bases between the germline ends. CDR3 residues: CASSLAVTTDTQYF. The DNA for the CDR3 is TGTGCCAGCAGCTTAGCTGTCACGACAGATACGCAGTATTTT.

The chain combines TRBV11-2 with TRBJ2-3; D is perhaps TRBD1 (7 bases). V lost 4 bases and J 3 bases, leaving 14 bases between the germline ends. The germline V gene encodes CDR1 SGHAT and CDR2 FQNNGV. The CDR3 length is 15 residues. CDR3 DNA: TGTGCCAGCAGCTATGACAGGGAGGTAACAGATACGCAGTATTTT. It encodes CASSYDREVTDTQYF.

The chain carries TRBV11-3 and TRBJ1-5, with a possible D match to TRBD1 (6 bases). Per the germline V gene, CDR1 is SGHNT and CDR2 is YENEEA. V lost 6 bases and J 1 base, leaving 22 bases between the germline ends. The CDR3 is 18 amino acids. This CDR3 is CASSSPAWGARSNQPQHF. The CDR3 coding sequence is TGTGCCAGCAGTTCCCCAGCCTGGGGGGCGAGGAGCAATCAGCCCCAGCATTTT.

This clonotype has more than one count but fewer than ten. This chain links TRBV24-1 with TRBJ2-7; D is undetermined. The CDR3 is made up of 16 amino acids. V was pared by 0 bases and J by 3 bases, with 14 bases between. Per germline, CDR1 KGHDR and CDR2 SFDVKD. The CDR3 sequence is CATSDLEVPRNYEQYF. CDR3 in DNA: TGTGCCACCAGTGATTTGGAGGTCCCGCGGAACTACGAGCAGTACTTC.

This clonotype was recorded many times. V is TRBV28 and J is TRBJ2-7; D unresolved. Between the trimmed V and J ends, which lost 7 bases and 3 bases, there was a span of 16 bases. Per the germline V gene, CDR1 is MDHEN and CDR2 is SYDVKM. CDR3 length: 14 residues. In DNA form, the CDR3 reads TGTGCCAGCAAAAGTGAAGCTCTCAACTACGAGCAGTACTTC. This encodes CASKSEALNYEQYF.

The chain combines TRBV30 with TRBJ2-5; D is perhaps TRBD1 (7 bases). The CDR3 contains 16 residues. The V end lost 1 base, the J end lost 5 bases, and 20 bases lay between the germline ends. Germline-derived CDR1 and CDR2 are GTSNPN and SVGIG (reference sequence). DNA for the CDR3: TGTGCCTGGAGTGGTTGGACAGGCGTCCGGGAGGAGACCCAGTACTTC. Translating it yields CAWSGWTGVREETQYF.

This clonotype appeared many times. This sequence joins TRBV18 and TRBJ2-7, with 12 bases identical to TRBD2. V was clipped by 4 bases and J by 0 bases; unmatched bases: 10. The CDR3 runs 18 residues. Looked up from germline, CDR1 is KGHSH and CDR2 is LQKENI. The CDR3 region has the DNA TGTGCCAGCTCACTCCGGACTAGCGGGACTCCGAGCTCCTACGAGCAGTACTTC. Protein: CASSLRTSGTPSSYEQYF.

This clonotype was detected ten times or more. The rearrangement uses TRBV7-3 and TRBJ2-3; 14 bases fit TRBD2. J lost 9 bases, V lost 5 bases, and 7 bases had no gene match. Germline values: CDR1 SGHTA, CDR2 FQGTGA. This CDR3 is 15 amino acids long. In DNA form, the CDR3 reads TGTGCCAGCAGCCCGGGACTAGCGGGAGAGAAGACGCAGTATTTT. It codes for CASSPGLAGEKTQYF.

J is TRBJ1-1 and V is TRBV28; 11 nucleotides line up with TRBD1. The V and J ends lost 3 bases and 2 bases, in that order; junction bases with no gene match: 11. The CDR3 sequence is 18 residues long. Germline values: CDR1 MDHEN, CDR2 SYDVKM. The CDR3, as DNA: TGTGCCAGCAGTTTCTTTATTACCGGGACAGGGGGAAACACTGAAGCTTTCTTT. This codes for CASSFFITGTGGNTEAFF.

This clonotype was observed at least ten times. The chain uses TRBV9 and TRBJ2-3, with 8 nucleotides matching TRBD2. The CDR3 has 14 amino acids. Germline V gives CDR1 SGDLS, CDR2 YYNGEE. J gave up 3 bases and V 2 bases, and 2 bases lay outside the gene matches. The CDR3 spells CASSVGGRTDTQYF. CDR3 coding DNA: TGTGCCAGCAGCGTGGGCGGGAGGACAGATACGCAGTATTTT. The full variable domain, completed using reference TRBV9 and TRBJ2-3, is DSGVTQTPKHLITATGQRVTLRCSPRSGDLSVYWYQQSLDQGLQFLIQYYNGEERAKGNILERFSAQQFPDLHSELNLSSLELGDSALYFCASSVGGRTDTQYFGPGTRLTVL.

The rearrangement uses TRBV19 and TRBJ2-4, with TRBD1 matching over 9 bases. This CDR3 is built from 14 residues. The V and J ends lost 10 bases and 9 bases, in that order; junction bases with no gene match: 13. Germline V gene data show CDR1 as LNHDA and CDR2 as SQIVND (reference sequence). The CDR3 reads CATTNPGQGGIQYF. The CDR3 region has the DNA TGTGCCACCACGAACCCGGGACAGGGAGGCATTCAGTACTTC.

To note about this clonotype: Just one base apart from a much larger clone, this may be a read error. The chain couples TRBV13 to TRBJ2-1; 8 bases map to TRBD2. CDR1 and CDR2 (germline): PRHDT, FYEKMQ (reference sequence). This CDR3 is built from 15 residues. V shed 4 bases and J 10 bases; nucleotides not matched to a gene: 12. In DNA form, the CDR3 reads TGTGCCAGCAGCTCCACCGGGACTAGATCGTACGAGCAGTTCTTC. This encodes CASSSTGTRSYEQFF.

This clonotype was detected ten times or more. The chain combines TRBV2 with TRBJ2-1; TRBD1 matches 8 bases. V was clipped by 3 bases and J by 4 bases; unmatched bases: 5. Germline V gives CDR1 SNHLY, CDR2 FYNNEI. The CDR3 loop spans 15 amino acids. The CDR3 loop reads CASSDQRQGYNEQFF. The CDR3 region has the DNA TGTGCCAGCAGTGATCAGCGACAGGGGTACAATGAGCAGTTCTTC.

At least ten counts were recorded for this clonotype. For the CDR3, the DNA is TGTGCCAGCAACGCTATGGGACTAGCGGGAGGGCCCCTCACAGATACGCAGTATTTT. Residues: CASNAMGLAGGPLTDTQYF. The rearrangement joins TRBV27 to TRBJ2-3, with 16 bases aligning to TRBD2. V was clipped by 7 bases and J by 2 bases; unmatched bases: 12. The CDR3 runs to 19 residues. Germline V gene sequence: CDR1 MNHEY, CDR2 SMNVEV (reference sequence).

V gene TRBV10-2 combines with J gene TRBJ2-5; 12 bases fit TRBD1. The V and J ends lost 7 bases and 4 bases, in that order; junction bases with no gene match: 10. This CDR3 contains 16 residues. Germline V gives CDR1 WSHSY, CDR2 SAAADI. The CDR3 spells CASTTTGTGGAETQYF. The CDR3 DNA is TGCGCCAGCACCACAACCGGGACAGGGGGCGCAGAGACCCAGTACTTC.

This clonotype was recorded many times. Written as DNA, the CDR3 is TGCAGTGCTGCTAGAGATCTGGCCAGGTCGAGGACCGGGGAGCTGTTTTTT. Translating it yields CSAARDLARSRTGELFF. The V call is TRBV20-1, the J call TRBJ2-2; no reliable D call. With 5 bases removed from V and 5 bases from J, the gap between germline ends came to 24 bases. This CDR3 contains 17 residues. Germline V lookup: CDR1 DFQATT, CDR2 SNEGSKA (reference sequence).

This clonotype was seen a few times. The V call is TRBV6-1, the J call TRBJ2-5; 9 bases map to TRBD1. This CDR3 contains 14 residues. V lost 5 bases to trimming and J lost 5 bases; unmatched junction nucleotides: 6. The germline gives CDR1 MNHNS, CDR2 SASEGT. CDR3 DNA sequence: TGTGCCAGCAGTCAACAGACAGGGGGGGAGACCCAGTACTTC. Its translation: CASSQQTGGETQYF.

The sample holds many counts of this clonotype. The chain is built from TRBV7-2 and TRBJ1-6; no firm D call. The CDR3 is made up of 14 amino acids. Trimming took off 3 bases at V and 11 bases at J, with 14 bases between the two ends. The germline CDR1 and CDR2 sequences are SGHTA and FQGNSA. The CDR3 sequence: CASSFGSNSPPLHF. Written as DNA, the CDR3 is TGTGCCAGCAGCTTCGGTTCCAACAGCCCACCCCTCCACTTT.

The CDR3 protein is CASSSLQGFPWKTQYF. The CDR3 DNA reads TGTGCCAGCAGTTCGTTACAGGGATTTCCGTGGAAGACCCAGTACTTC. The chain recombines TRBV11-2 with TRBJ2-5; TRBD1 might be the D (6 bases). V was cut by 6 bases and J by 6 bases, with 23 bases left in between. This CDR3 contains 16 residues. The germline gives CDR1 SGHAT, CDR2 FQNNGV. Variable domain in full (rest from reference TRBV11-2 and TRBJ2-5): EAGVAQSPRYKIIEKRQSVAFWCNPISGHATLYWYQQILGQGPKLLIQFQNNGVVDDSQLPKDRFSAERLKGVDSTLKIQPAKLEDSAVYLCASSSLQGFPWKTQYFGPGTRLLVL.

Many counts were recorded for this clonotype. V gene TRBV7-3 combines with J gene TRBJ2-5, with D possibly matching TRBD1 (6 bases). The CDR3 contains 16 residues. The ends were cut back, 5 bases at V and 5 bases at J, with 21 bases in the middle. Germline CDR1 and CDR2: SGHTA and FQGTGA. CDR3 sequence (DNA): TGTGCCAGCAGCAAGGCAGGGGATTCGGGGTCGGAGACCCAGTACTTC. This encodes CASSKAGDSGSETQYF.

In its sample, this clonotype was seen many times. V is TRBV20-1 and J is TRBJ2-1; 9 nucleotides agree with TRBD1. V lost 6 bases, J lost 6 bases, and 9 bases stayed unmatched. The CDR3 spans 14 residues. Per the germline V gene, CDR1 is DFQATT and CDR2 is SNEGSKA (reference sequence). DNA of the CDR3: TGCAGTGCCCGACAGGGGGTGGTAATCAATGAGCAGTTCTTC. Residues: CSARQGVVINEQFF.

This clonotype was counted at least ten times. The junction departs from the called germline gene at one end, perhaps through a read error. V usage is TRBV6-1 and J usage is TRBJ2-1, with a tentative D call TRBD2 (7 bases). Per germline, CDR1 MNHNS and CDR2 SASEGT. This CDR3 has 15 amino acids. The chain's CDR3 is CASSYGGGIYNEQFF. The CDR3 region has the DNA TGCGCCAGCAGTTATGGGGGGGGCATCTACAATGAGCAGTTCTTC.

This chain uses TRBV9 with TRBJ2-5; 12 nucleotides line up with TRBD2. There are 17 residues in the CDR3. The trim removed 2 bases at V and 5 bases at J, leaving 10 bases unmatched. The germline V gene has CDR1 SGDLS and CDR2 YYNGEE. The CDR3 nucleotides read TGTGCCAGCAGCGTCGGACTAGCGGGACAAGCGTATGAGACCCAGTACTTC. Amino acid sequence: CASSVGLAGQAYETQYF.

This clonotype occurred a few times. This chain uses TRBV7-9 with TRBJ2-3, with 7 bases that match TRBD1. In germline, CDR1 is SEHNR, CDR2 FQNEAQ (reference sequence). V shed 10 bases and J 1 base; nucleotides not matched to a gene: 5. This CDR3 spans 13 amino acids. The chain's CDR3 is CAIRQGRTDTQYF. CDR3 DNA: TGTGCCATAAGACAGGGACGCACAGATACGCAGTATTTT.

CDR3: CASSYRRGAPGANVLTF. CDR3 nucleotides: TGTGCCAGCAGTTATCGGCGGGGGGCCCCTGGGGCCAACGTCCTGACTTTC. The chain links TRBV6-1 to TRBJ2-6, with 8 bases fitting TRBD2. Germline CDR1 and CDR2: MNHNS and SASEGT. The CDR3 spans 17 residues. With 5 bases clipped from V and 2 bases from J, the junction kept 8 bases outside the gene matches.

V gene TRBV7-8 combines with J gene TRBJ2-7; the match to TRBD2 covers 7 bases. There are 14 residues in the CDR3. The germline CDR1 and CDR2 sequences are SGHVS and FQNEAQ. The junction had 9 bases not matched to a gene; V was cut back by 4 bases and J by 6 bases. The CDR3 coding sequence is TGTGCCAGCAGCTCCATCAGCGGGACCCTCGAGCAGTACTTC. Translated, it gives CASSSISGTLEQYF.